This entry describes one TCR beta chain. V lost 3 bases, J lost 6 bases, and 8 bases lay in between. This CDR3 region has 12 residues. In germline, CDR1 is MDHEN, CDR2 SYDVKM. This specimen comes from a study of cytotoxic CD8 clonotypes in ibrutinib-treated CLL. Repertoires were generated with immunoSEQ multiplex PCR, while TCRdb's copy carries only in-frame clones and drops some. The sample lists some 300,000 clones; just under 80% were seen once. The source is a human donor with chronic lymphocytic leukemia. This rearrangement joins TRBV28 to TRBJ1-2; D remains unclear. The sequencing here drew on PBMCs, taken before ibrutinib treatment. The CDR3 DNA is TGTGCCAGCAGTTTGGAGCCTCATGGCTACACCTTC. This encodes CASSLEPHGYTF.